This TCR beta chain was recorded in a study of T cell clones after liver transplantation. At the level of the study: Graft-donor-reactive sequences were compared with third-party-reactive TCRbeta sequences from pre-transplant mixed lymphocyte reactions. Until 12-24 months post-transplant, subjects got standard immunosuppression and no induction.

Note on this clone: The antigen is unknown.

General observations from the study: Rather than being deleted, graft donor-reactive T cells may have moved into the graft. Donor-reactive sequences fell more than third party-reactive ones, suggesting partial deletion.

The table came from immunoSEQ multiplex PCR; TCRdb's copy has only in-frame clones and leaves some out. This sample carries over 100,000 clones, around four fifths of them seen once, and the ten largest clones take over 0.75%. The V gene end was trimmed by 4 bases and the J gene end by 7 bases; junction bases not matched to a gene: 10. Germline lookup yields CDR1 SNHLY and CDR2 FYNNEI. The CDR3 is 15 residues long. The starting material was CD4+ T cells from blood, obtained before liver transplant. This chain joins TRBV2 and TRBJ1-5; 7 bases agree with TRBD1. This clonotype was obtained from a human donor who received a liver transplant. The CDR3 sequence: CASSAVPGGMQPQHF. The DNA for the CDR3 is TGTGCCAGCAGTGCGGTACCAGGGGGAATGCAGCCCCAGCATTTT.